Listed below are T cell receptor beta chains from one sample, sequenced in a study of regulatory T cells in long-lasting Graves disease. Via MiXCR, TCRdb re-called the multiplex PCR reads, giving one row per CDR3 protein. The sample lists some 370,000 distinct CDR3 sequences; around 20% were seen once. Specimen: peripheral blood mononuclear cells (PBMCs), collected when the disease was refractory, from a patient treated with antithyroid drugs. Receptor source: a female donor with Graves disease. Both conserved end residues are part of each CDR3. D genes are given only for firm matches. Size tells how often a clone was seen (once, few, many) or the class of an expanded clone, and some rows leave it out.

j_gene: TRBJ1-2; v_gene: TRBV6-1; d_gene: .; abundance: .; CDR3aa: CASTTPGEHNYGYTF; CDR3nt: TGTGCCAGCACCACTCCAGGGGAACATAACTATGGCTACACCTTC
j_gene: TRBJ2-7; v_gene: TRBV28; d_gene: .; abundance: many; CDR3aa: CASTSTPQSYEQYF; CDR3nt: TGTGCCAGCACCTCGACGCCACAGAGCTACGAGCAGTACTTC
j_gene: TRBJ2-5; v_gene: TRBV27; d_gene: TRBD1; abundance: .; CDR3aa: CASSLSTGRAETQYF; CDR3nt: TGTGCCAGCAGTTTATCGACAGGGCGGGCGGAGACCCAGTACTTC
j_gene: TRBJ2-7; v_gene: TRBV7-2; d_gene: .; abundance: many; CDR3aa: CASSLNRQGGYEQYF; CDR3nt: TGTGCCAGCAGCTTAAATCGCCAGGGGGGATACGAGCAGTACTTC
j_gene: TRBJ2-5; v_gene: TRBV19; d_gene: .; abundance: .; CDR3aa: CASSLQGSLETQYF; CDR3nt: TGTGCCAGTAGCCTACAGGGATCGTTAGAGACCCAGTACTTC
j_gene: TRBJ2-2; v_gene: TRBV7-9; d_gene: .; abundance: .; CDR3aa: CASSLAGVDGELFF; CDR3nt: TGTGCCAGCAGCTTAGCCGGGGTCGACGGGGAGCTGTTTTTT
j_gene: TRBJ1-1; v_gene: TRBV7-9; d_gene: .; abundance: few; CDR3aa: CASSLVSGPSTEAFF; CDR3nt: TGTGCCAGCAGCTTAGTATCGGGACCGTCGACTGAAGCTTTCTTT
j_gene: TRBJ2-2; v_gene: TRBV5-1; d_gene: TRBD1; abundance: .; CDR3aa: CASHTTGSPGELFF; CDR3nt: TGCGCCAGCCACACGACAGGGTCGCCCGGGGAGCTGTTTTTT
j_gene: TRBJ1-1; v_gene: TRBV19; d_gene: TRBD1; abundance: many; CDR3aa: CASSPPGQGAAEAFF; CDR3nt: TGTGCCAGTAGTCCTCCCGGACAGGGGGCCGCTGAAGCTTTCTTT
j_gene: TRBJ2-7; v_gene: TRBV19; d_gene: .; abundance: few; CDR3aa: CASSRTIDTEAYEQYF; CDR3nt: TGTGCCAGTAGTCGCACCATAGACACCGAAGCCTACGAGCAGTACTTC
j_gene: TRBJ1-1; v_gene: TRBV20-1; d_gene: .; abundance: few; CDR3aa: CSARDTDQGWNTEAFF; CDR3nt: TGCAGTGCTAGAGATACAGATCAGGGCTGGAACACTGAAGCTTTCTTT
j_gene: TRBJ1-2; v_gene: TRBV14; d_gene: .; abundance: few; CDR3aa: CASSQDGRGRYGYTF; CDR3nt: TGTGCCAGCAGCCAAGATGGACGGGGGAGGTATGGCTACACCTTC
j_gene: TRBJ1-5; v_gene: TRBV6-1; d_gene: .; abundance: .; CDR3aa: CASSEAVAQPQHF; CDR3nt: TGTGCCAGCAGTGAAGCGGTGGCTCAGCCCCAGCATTTT
j_gene: TRBJ1-1; v_gene: TRBV7-9; d_gene: .; abundance: few; CDR3aa: CASSGGGAQDTEAFF; CDR3nt: TGTGCCAGCAGCGGGGGGGGGGCTCAGGACACTGAAGCTTTCTTT
j_gene: TRBJ2-7; v_gene: TRBV20-1; d_gene: TRBD2; abundance: .; CDR3aa: CSARESGAGGVYEQYF; CDR3nt: TGCAGTGCTAGAGAGTCGGGAGCGGGAGGCGTCTACGAGCAGTACTTC
j_gene: TRBJ2-4; v_gene: TRBV28; d_gene: .; abundance: many; CDR3aa: CASTNGGRDKNIQYF; CDR3nt: TGTGCCAGCACCAATGGGGGCAGAGACAAAAACATTCAGTACTTC
j_gene: TRBJ2-5; v_gene: TRBV12-3/TRBV12-4; d_gene: .; abundance: .; CDR3aa: CASSSASRETQYF; CDR3nt: TGTGCCAGCAGTTCGGCCAGTAGGGAGACCCAGTACTTC
j_gene: TRBJ2-2; v_gene: TRBV3-1; d_gene: TRBD2; abundance: many; CDR3aa: CASRSGATGELFF; CDR3nt: TGTGCCAGCAGAAGCGGGGCCACCGGGGAGCTGTTTTTT
j_gene: TRBJ1-1; v_gene: TRBV6-5; d_gene: .; abundance: few; CDR3aa: CASSFYSLNTEAFF; CDR3nt: TGTGCCAGCAGTTTTTACTCCCTGAACACTGAAGCTTTCTTT
j_gene: TRBJ1-1; v_gene: TRBV29-1; d_gene: TRBD1; abundance: few; CDR3aa: CSVLTGESMNTEAFF; CDR3nt: TGCAGCGTTTTAACAGGGGAGTCGATGAACACTGAAGCTTTCTTT
j_gene: TRBJ1-2; v_gene: TRBV6-2/TRBV6-3; d_gene: .; abundance: .; CDR3aa: CASSNTLNYGYTF; CDR3nt: TGTGCCAGCAGTAACACCCTTAACTATGGCTACACCTTC
j_gene: TRBJ2-2; v_gene: TRBV2; d_gene: .; abundance: .; CDR3aa: CASTKARVGPGELFF; CDR3nt: TGTGCCAGCACCAAAGCTAGAGTGGGGCCCGGGGAGCTGTTTTTT
j_gene: TRBJ2-2; v_gene: TRBV5-1; d_gene: TRBD1; abundance: few; CDR3aa: CASSSQQGPTGELFF; CDR3nt: TGCGCCAGCAGCTCGCAACAGGGGCCCACCGGGGAGCTGTTTTTT
j_gene: TRBJ2-7; v_gene: TRBV11-2; d_gene: TRBD1; abundance: few; CDR3aa: CASRVQGFPLYEQYF; CDR3nt: TGTGCCAGCAGGGTACAGGGGTTCCCCCTCTACGAGCAGTACTTC
j_gene: TRBJ2-2; v_gene: TRBV24-1; d_gene: TRBD1; abundance: .; CDR3aa: CATSDHRQGYTGELFF; CDR3nt: TGTGCCACCAGTGATCATCGACAGGGATACACCGGGGAGCTGTTTTTT
j_gene: TRBJ2-7; v_gene: TRBV12-3/TRBV12-4; d_gene: TRBD1; abundance: many; CDR3aa: CASSGPDRAFEQYF; CDR3nt: TGTGCCAGCAGTGGACCGGACAGGGCTTTTGAGCAGTACTTC
j_gene: TRBJ2-5; v_gene: TRBV11-1; d_gene: TRBD2; abundance: .; CDR3aa: CASSTWESGTQETQYF; CDR3nt: TGTGCCAGCAGCACATGGGAAAGCGGGACCCAAGAGACCCAGTACTTC
j_gene: TRBJ1-4; v_gene: TRBV18; d_gene: .; abundance: many; CDR3aa: CASSPPSYEKLFF; CDR3nt: TGTGCCAGCTCACCACCCTCCTATGAAAAACTGTTTTTT
j_gene: TRBJ2-5; v_gene: TRBV14; d_gene: TRBD2; abundance: many; CDR3aa: CASSQARTSGGQETQYF; CDR3nt: TGTGCCAGCAGCCAAGCTAGGACTAGCGGAGGCCAAGAGACCCAGTACTTC
j_gene: TRBJ1-5; v_gene: TRBV3-1; d_gene: .; abundance: many; CDR3aa: CASSQGGSGQPQHF; CDR3nt: TGTGCCAGCAGCCAGGGAGGGAGCGGTCAGCCCCAGCATTTT
j_gene: TRBJ1-5; v_gene: TRBV29-1; d_gene: .; abundance: few; CDR3aa: CSVGDPNQPQHF; CDR3nt: TGCAGCGTTGGGGATCCTAATCAGCCCCAGCATTTT
j_gene: TRBJ2-1; v_gene: TRBV9; d_gene: TRBD2; abundance: .; CDR3aa: CASSTGHLGGYNEQFF; CDR3nt: TGTGCCAGCAGCACCGGGCATCTCGGGGGGTACAATGAGCAGTTCTTC
j_gene: TRBJ2-7; v_gene: TRBV18; d_gene: .; abundance: many; CDR3aa: CASSPTGATYEQYF; CDR3nt: TGTGCCAGCTCACCAACGGGGGCTACCTACGAGCAGTACTTC
j_gene: TRBJ2-7; v_gene: TRBV12-3/TRBV12-4; d_gene: TRBD2; abundance: many; CDR3aa: CASSPQSAGVAFYEQYF; CDR3nt: TGTGCCAGCAGTCCACAGAGTGCGGGAGTAGCCTTCTACGAGCAGTACTTC
j_gene: TRBJ2-7; v_gene: TRBV20-1; d_gene: TRBD2; abundance: many; CDR3aa: CSALTGTSGSYEQYF; CDR3nt: TGCAGTGCTCTAACCGGGACTAGCGGTTCCTACGAGCAGTACTTC
j_gene: TRBJ1-3; v_gene: TRBV7-8; d_gene: .; abundance: .; CDR3aa: CVSSLAGGDGNTIYF; CDR3nt: TGTGTCAGCAGCTTAGCGGGAGGGGACGGAAACACCATATATTTT
j_gene: TRBJ2-7; v_gene: TRBV28; d_gene: .; abundance: many; CDR3aa: CASSLDIKGYEQYF; CDR3nt: TGTGCCAGCAGTTTAGATATAAAGGGGTACGAGCAGTACTTC
j_gene: TRBJ2-2; v_gene: TRBV2; d_gene: .; abundance: few; CDR3aa: CASTGEVGELFF; CDR3nt: TGTGCCAGCACCGGAGAGGTCGGGGAGCTGTTTTTT
j_gene: TRBJ1-1; v_gene: TRBV10-3; d_gene: .; abundance: many; CDR3aa: CAISEGGRAFF; CDR3nt: TGTGCCATCAGTGAGGGGGGTCGGGCTTTCTTT
j_gene: TRBJ2-2; v_gene: TRBV2; d_gene: TRBD2; abundance: many; CDR3aa: CASRGLAGTGELFF; CDR3nt: TGTGCCAGCAGGGGACTAGCGGGGACCGGGGAGCTGTTTTTT
j_gene: TRBJ1-5; v_gene: TRBV20-1; d_gene: .; abundance: many; CDR3aa: CSARGGGSNQPQHF; CDR3nt: TGCAGTGCTAGAGGTGGGGGCTCAAATCAGCCCCAGCATTTT
j_gene: TRBJ2-7; v_gene: TRBV28; d_gene: TRBD2; abundance: .; CDR3aa: CASSFFGSGDIRYEQYF; CDR3nt: TGTGCCAGCAGTTTTTTCGGTAGCGGGGACATAAGATACGAGCAGTACTTC
j_gene: TRBJ1-2; v_gene: TRBV6-1; d_gene: .; abundance: many; CDR3aa: CASSEAGVGYTF; CDR3nt: TGTGCCAGCAGTGAAGCGGGGGTTGGCTACACCTTC
j_gene: TRBJ1-1; v_gene: TRBV20-1; d_gene: .; abundance: .; CDR3aa: CSAREGSPEAFF; CDR3nt: TGCAGTGCTAGAGAAGGGAGTCCTGAAGCTTTCTTT
j_gene: TRBJ2-5; v_gene: TRBV10-3; d_gene: .; abundance: many; CDR3aa: CAIQGNQETQYF; CDR3nt: TGTGCCATCCAAGGGAACCAAGAGACCCAGTACTTC
j_gene: TRBJ2-5; v_gene: TRBV7-9; d_gene: .; abundance: .; CDR3aa: CASSSIQETQYF; CDR3nt: TGTGCCAGCAGCTCCATCCAAGAGACCCAGTACTTC
j_gene: TRBJ2-2; v_gene: TRBV30; d_gene: .; abundance: few; CDR3aa: CAWGNIHTGELFF; CDR3nt: TGTGCCTGGGGTAACATACACACCGGGGAGCTGTTTTTT
j_gene: TRBJ1-5; v_gene: TRBV20-1; d_gene: .; abundance: .; CDR3aa: CSAREGAMGNQPQHF; CDR3nt: TGCAGTGCTAGAGAGGGAGCGATGGGAAATCAGCCCCAGCATTTT
j_gene: TRBJ2-1; v_gene: TRBV7-3; d_gene: TRBD1; abundance: .; CDR3aa: CASSLDRGNEQFF; CDR3nt: TGTGCCAGCAGCCTAGACAGGGGAAATGAGCAGTTCTTC